Given below is one T cell receptor (beta chain) in context. This entry comes from a study of blood T cell repertoires in COVID-19. Study overall: The origin of the acute and convalescent COVID-19 samples was the United States, Italy and Spain.

The CDR3 contains 12 residues. From germline, CDR1 is SGHAT and CDR2 FQNNGV. Trimming left V 5 bases short and J 7 bases short, with 11 bases between. Using immunoSEQ multiplex PCR, the repertoire was profiled, and TCRdb retains in-frame clones only, with some absent. This sample carries approximately 89,000 clones, 75% to 85% of them seen once, and the ten largest clones take 15% to 20%. The receptor was derived from a woman of 80 years or more with acute or convalescent COVID-19. The genes are TRBV11-2 and TRBJ1-2; D possibly corresponds to TRBD1 (6 bases). The sequenced material came from peripheral blood. The CDR3 DNA sequence: TGTGCCAGCAGCGAGACAGGTACTGGCTACACCTTC. As protein: CASSETGTGYTF.